This T cell receptor beta chain derives from a study of cytomegalovirus exposure and HLA in healthy donors. Overall study results and limits: Data from an earlier analysis indicated that most TCR beta V segments were productive either about 87% or about 30% of the time.

As to this clone: Its specificity is not known.

The PCR employed 60 Vbeta primers together with 13 Jbeta primers. TCRdb keeps only in-frame clones here, not all; method: immunoSEQ multiplex PCR. The listing records around 140,000 clones. The CDR3 totals 13 residues. The germline gives CDR1 ENHRY, CDR2 SYGVKD. The chain uses TRBV10-3 and TRBJ2-5; maybe TRBD1 (5 bases). The J call is in doubt because the DNA end fits TRBJ2-7 better. The source of this sequence is a middle-aged woman in good health and CMV-seronegative. Sequencing was carried out using PBMCs. The CDR3 protein is CAISPQGPYEQYF. The CDR3 DNA reads as TGTGCCATCAGTCCTCAGGGTCCCTACGAGCAGTACTTC.